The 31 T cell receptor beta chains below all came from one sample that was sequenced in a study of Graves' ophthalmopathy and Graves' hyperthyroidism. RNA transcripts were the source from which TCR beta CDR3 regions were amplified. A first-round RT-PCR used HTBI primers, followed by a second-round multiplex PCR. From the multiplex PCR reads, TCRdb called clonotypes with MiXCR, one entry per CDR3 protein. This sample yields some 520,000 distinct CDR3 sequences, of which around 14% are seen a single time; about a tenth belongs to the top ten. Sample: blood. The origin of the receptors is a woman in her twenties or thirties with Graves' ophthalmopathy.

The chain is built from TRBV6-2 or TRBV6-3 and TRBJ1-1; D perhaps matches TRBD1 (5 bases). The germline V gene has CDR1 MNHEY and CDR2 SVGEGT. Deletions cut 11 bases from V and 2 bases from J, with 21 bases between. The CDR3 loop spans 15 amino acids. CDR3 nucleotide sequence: TGTGCCGCCAACCCCCGGGGCACCGATAACACTGAAGCTTTCTTT. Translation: CAANPRGTDNTEAFF.

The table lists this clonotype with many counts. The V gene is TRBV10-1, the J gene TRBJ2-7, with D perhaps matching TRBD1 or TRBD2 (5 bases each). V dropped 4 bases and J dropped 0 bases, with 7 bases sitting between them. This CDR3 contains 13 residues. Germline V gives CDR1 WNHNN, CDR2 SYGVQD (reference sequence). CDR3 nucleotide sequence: TGCGCCAGCAGTGGGGGGATCTCCTACGAGCAGTACTTC. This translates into CASSGGISYEQYF.

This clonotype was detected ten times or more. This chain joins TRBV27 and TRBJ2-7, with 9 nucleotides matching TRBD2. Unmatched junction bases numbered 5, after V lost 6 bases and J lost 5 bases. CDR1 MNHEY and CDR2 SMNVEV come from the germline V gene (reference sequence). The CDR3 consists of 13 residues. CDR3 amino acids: CASSPSGTNEQYF. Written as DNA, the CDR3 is TGTGCCAGCAGCCCTAGCGGGACGAACGAGCAGTACTTC.

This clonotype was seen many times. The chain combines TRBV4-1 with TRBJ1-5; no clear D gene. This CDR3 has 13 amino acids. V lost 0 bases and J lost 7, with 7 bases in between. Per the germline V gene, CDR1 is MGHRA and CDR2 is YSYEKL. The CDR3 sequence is CASSQDLGQPQHF. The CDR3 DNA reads TGCGCCAGCAGCCAAGATCTGGGACAGCCCCAGCATTTT.

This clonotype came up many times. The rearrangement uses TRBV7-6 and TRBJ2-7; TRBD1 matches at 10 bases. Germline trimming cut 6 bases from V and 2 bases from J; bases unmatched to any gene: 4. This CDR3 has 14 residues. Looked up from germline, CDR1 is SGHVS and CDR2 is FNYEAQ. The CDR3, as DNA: TGTGCCAGCAGGCGAGGACAGGGGGCCTACGAGCAGTACTTC. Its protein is CASRRGQGAYEQYF.

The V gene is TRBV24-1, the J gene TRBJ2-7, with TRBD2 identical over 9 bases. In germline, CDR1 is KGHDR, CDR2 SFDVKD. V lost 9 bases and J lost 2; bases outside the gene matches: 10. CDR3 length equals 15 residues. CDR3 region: CATRGSGSGTYEQYF. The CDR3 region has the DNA TGTGCCACCCGGGGTAGCGGGAGCGGTACCTACGAGCAGTACTTC.

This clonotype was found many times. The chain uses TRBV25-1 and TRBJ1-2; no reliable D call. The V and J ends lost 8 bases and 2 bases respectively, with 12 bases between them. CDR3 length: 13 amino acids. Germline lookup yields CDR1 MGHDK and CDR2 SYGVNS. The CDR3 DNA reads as TGTGCCAGCCGGGTAGATGACAACTATGGCTACACCTTC. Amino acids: CASRVDDNYGYTF.

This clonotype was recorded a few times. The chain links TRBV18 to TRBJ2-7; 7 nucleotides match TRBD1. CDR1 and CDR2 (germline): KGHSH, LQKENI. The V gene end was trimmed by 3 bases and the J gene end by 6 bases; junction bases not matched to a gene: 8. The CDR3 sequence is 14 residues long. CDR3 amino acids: CASSPDRVKGEQYF. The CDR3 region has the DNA TGTGCCAGCTCACCCGACAGGGTTAAGGGCGAGCAGTACTTC.

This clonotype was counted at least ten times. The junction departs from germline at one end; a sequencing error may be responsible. This CDR3 reads CASSTTGNTEAFF. The CDR3 DNA sequence: TGTGCCAGCAGTACGACGGGGAACACTGAAGCTTTCTTT. The V gene is TRBV19, the J gene TRBJ1-1; no firm D call. Germline-derived CDR1 and CDR2 are LNHDA and SQIVND (reference sequence). The CDR3 is made up of 13 amino acids. Combining the CDR3 with reference TRBV19 and TRBJ1-1 gives the whole variable domain DGGITQSPKYLFRKEGQNVTLSCEQNLNHDAMYWYRQDPGQGLRLIYYSQIVNDFQKGDIAEGYSVSREKKESFPLTVTSAQKNPTAFYLCASSTTGNTEAFFGQGTRLTVV.

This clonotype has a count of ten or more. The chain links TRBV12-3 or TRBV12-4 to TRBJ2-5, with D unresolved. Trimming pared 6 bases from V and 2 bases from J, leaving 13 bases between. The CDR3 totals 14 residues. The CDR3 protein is CASSSPLNQETQYF. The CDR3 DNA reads TGTGCCAGCAGCTCACCCCTCAATCAAGAGACCCAGTACTTC.

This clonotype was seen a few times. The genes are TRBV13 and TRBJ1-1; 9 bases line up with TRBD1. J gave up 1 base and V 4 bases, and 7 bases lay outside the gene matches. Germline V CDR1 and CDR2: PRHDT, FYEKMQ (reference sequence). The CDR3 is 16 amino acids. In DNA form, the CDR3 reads TGTGCCAGCAGCTCCACGGACAGGGGATGGAACACTGAAGCTTTCTTT. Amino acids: CASSSTDRGWNTEAFF.

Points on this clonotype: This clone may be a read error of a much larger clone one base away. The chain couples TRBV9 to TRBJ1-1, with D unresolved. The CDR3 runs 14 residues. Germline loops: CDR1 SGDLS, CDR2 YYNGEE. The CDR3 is CASGVDPRNTEAFF. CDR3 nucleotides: TGTGCCAGCGGCGTAGATCCCAGGAACACTGAAGCTTTCTTT.

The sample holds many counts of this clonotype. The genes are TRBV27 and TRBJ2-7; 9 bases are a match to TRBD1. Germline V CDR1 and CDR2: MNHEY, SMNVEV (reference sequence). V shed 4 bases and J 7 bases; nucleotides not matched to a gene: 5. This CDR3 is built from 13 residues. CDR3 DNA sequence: TGTGCCAGCAGTTACAGGGGGCGAGGGGAGCAGTACTTC. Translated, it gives CASSYRGRGEQYF.

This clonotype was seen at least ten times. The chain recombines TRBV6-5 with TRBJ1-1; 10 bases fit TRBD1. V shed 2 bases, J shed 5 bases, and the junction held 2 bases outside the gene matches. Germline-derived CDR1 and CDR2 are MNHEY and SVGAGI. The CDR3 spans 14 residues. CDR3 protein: CASSYPGQGTEAFF. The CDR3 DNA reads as TGTGCCAGCAGTTACCCGGGACAGGGGACTGAAGCTTTCTTT.

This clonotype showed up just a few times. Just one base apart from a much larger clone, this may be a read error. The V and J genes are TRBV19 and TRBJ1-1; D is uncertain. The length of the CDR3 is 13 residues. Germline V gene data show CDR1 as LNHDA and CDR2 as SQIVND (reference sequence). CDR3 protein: CASSTNMNTEACF. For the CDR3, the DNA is TGTGCCAGTAGTACCAACATGAACACTGAAGCTTGCTTT.

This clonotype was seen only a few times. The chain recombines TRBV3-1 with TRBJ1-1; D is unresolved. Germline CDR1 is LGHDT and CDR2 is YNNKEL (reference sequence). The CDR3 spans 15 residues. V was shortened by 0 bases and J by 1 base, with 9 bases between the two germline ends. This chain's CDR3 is CASSQDLSANTEAFF. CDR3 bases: TGTGCCAGCAGCCAAGATCTCTCAGCGAACACTGAAGCTTTCTTT. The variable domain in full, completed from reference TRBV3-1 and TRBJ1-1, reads DTAVSQTPKYLVTQMGNDKSIKCEQNLGHDTMYWYKQDSKKFLKIMFSYNNKELIINETVPNRFSPKSPDKAHLNLHINSLELGDSAVYFCASSQDLSANTEAFFGQGTRLTVV.

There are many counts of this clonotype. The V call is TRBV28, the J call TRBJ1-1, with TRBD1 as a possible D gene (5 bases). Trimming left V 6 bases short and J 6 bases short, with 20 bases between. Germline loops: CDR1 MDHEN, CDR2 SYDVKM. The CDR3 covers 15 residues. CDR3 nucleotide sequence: TGTGCCAGCAGGGGGGGGACGCAGTTTAATGCTGAAGCTTTCTTT. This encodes CASRGGTQFNAEAFF.

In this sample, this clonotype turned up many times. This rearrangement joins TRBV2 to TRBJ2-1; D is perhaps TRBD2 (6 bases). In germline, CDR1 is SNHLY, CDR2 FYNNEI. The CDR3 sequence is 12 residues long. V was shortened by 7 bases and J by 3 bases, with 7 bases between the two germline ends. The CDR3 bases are TGTGCCAGCATAGCGGACTACAATGAGCAGTTCTTC. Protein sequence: CASIADYNEQFF.

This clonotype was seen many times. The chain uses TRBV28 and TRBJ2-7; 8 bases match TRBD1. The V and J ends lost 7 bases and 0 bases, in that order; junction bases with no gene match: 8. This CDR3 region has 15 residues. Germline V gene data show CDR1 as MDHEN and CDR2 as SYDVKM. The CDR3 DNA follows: TGTGCCAGCACAACCCGGGACAGGAGCTCCTACGAGCAGTACTTC. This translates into CASTTRDRSSYEQYF.

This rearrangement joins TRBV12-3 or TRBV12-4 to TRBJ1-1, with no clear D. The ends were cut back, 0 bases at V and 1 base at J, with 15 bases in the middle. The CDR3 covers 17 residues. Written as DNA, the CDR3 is TGTGCCAGCAGTTTAGCCTCGTGGGCAGGCGCGAACACTGAAGCTTTCTTT. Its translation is CASSLASWAGANTEAFF.

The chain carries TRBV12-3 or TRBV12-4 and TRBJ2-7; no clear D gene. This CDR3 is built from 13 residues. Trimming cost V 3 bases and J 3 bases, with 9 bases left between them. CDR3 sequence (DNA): TGTGCCAGCAGTTTTTCGTTGGGCTACGAGCAGTACTTC. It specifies CASSFSLGYEQYF.

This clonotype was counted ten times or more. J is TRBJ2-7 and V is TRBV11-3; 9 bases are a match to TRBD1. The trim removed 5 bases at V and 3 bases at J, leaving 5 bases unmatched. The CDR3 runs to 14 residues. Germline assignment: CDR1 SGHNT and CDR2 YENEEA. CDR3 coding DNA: TGTGCCAGCAGCATGGACAGGGGACTCTACGAGCAGTACTTC. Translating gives CASSMDRGLYEQYF. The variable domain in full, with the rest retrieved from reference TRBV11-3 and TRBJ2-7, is EAGVVQSPRYKIIEKKQPVAFWCNPISGHNTLYWYLQNLGQGPELLIRYENEEAVDDSQLPKDRFSAERLKGVDSTLKIQPAELGDSAVYLCASSMDRGLYEQYFGPGTRLTVT.

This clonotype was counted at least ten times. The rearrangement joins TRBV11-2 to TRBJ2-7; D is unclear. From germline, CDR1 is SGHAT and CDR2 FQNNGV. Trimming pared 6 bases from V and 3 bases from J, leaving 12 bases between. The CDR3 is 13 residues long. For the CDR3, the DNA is TGTGCCAGCAGTTGGTTTAACGGCTACGAGCAGTACTTC. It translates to CASSWFNGYEQYF.

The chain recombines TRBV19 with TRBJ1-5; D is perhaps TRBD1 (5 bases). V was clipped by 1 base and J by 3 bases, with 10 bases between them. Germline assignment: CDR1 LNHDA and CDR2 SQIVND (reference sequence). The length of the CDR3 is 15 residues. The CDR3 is CASSIGSGANQPQHF. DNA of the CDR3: TGTGCCAGTAGTATAGGGTCCGGGGCCAATCAGCCCCAGCATTTT.

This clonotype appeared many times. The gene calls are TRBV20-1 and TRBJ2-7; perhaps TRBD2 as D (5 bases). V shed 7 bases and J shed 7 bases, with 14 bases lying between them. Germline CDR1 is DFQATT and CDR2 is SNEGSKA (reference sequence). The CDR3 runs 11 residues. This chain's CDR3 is CSVQTQREQYF. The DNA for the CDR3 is TGCAGTGTCCAAACTCAGCGGGAGCAGTACTTC.

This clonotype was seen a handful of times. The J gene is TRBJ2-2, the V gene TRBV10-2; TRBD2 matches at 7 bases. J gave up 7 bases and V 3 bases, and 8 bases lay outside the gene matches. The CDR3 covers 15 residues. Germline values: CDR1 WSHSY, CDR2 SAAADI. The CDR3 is CASSDLAGVVGELFF. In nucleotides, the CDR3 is TGCGCCAGCAGTGATCTGGCGGGAGTAGTCGGGGAGCTGTTTTTT.

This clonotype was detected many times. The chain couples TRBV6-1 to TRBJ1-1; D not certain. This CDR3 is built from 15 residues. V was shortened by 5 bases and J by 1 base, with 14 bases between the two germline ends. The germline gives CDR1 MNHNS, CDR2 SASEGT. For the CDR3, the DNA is TGTGCCAGCAGTAAGAGGGCAGGATCGAACACTGAAGCTTTCTTT. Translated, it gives CASSKRAGSNTEAFF.

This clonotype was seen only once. CDR3 DNA: TGTGCCAGCTCACAGGAGGGGGATTCCTACGAGCAGTACTTC. It specifies CASSQEGDSYEQYF. The rearrangement joins TRBV13 to TRBJ2-7; D may match TRBD1 or TRBD2 (6 bases each). The V end was cut by 8 bases, the J end by 1 base, with 15 bases between. The CDR3 sequence is 14 residues long. Germline CDR1 PRHDT, CDR2 FYEKMQ (reference sequence). Full variable domain (missing parts from reference TRBV13 and TRBJ2-7): AAGVIQSPRHLIKEKRETATLKCYPIPRHDTVYWYQQGPGQDPQFLISFYEKMQSDKGSIPDRFSAQQFSDYHSELNMSSLELGDSALYFCASSQEGDSYEQYFGPGTRLTVT.

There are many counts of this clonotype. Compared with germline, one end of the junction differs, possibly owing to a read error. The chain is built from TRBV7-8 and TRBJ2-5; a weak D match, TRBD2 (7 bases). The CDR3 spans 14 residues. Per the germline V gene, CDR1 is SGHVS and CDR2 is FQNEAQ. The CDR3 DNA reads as TGTGCCAGCAGCTTAGGGGGGGGCAGGGAGACCCAGTGCTTC. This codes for CASSLGGGRETQCF.

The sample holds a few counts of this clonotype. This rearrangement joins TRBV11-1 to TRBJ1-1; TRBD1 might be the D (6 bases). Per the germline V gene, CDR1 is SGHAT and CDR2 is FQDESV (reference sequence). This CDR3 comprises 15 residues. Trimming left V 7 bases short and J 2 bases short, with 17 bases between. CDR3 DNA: TGTGCCAGCAATTTCGTTGCAGGGGTAAACACTGAAGCTTTCTTT. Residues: CASNFVAGVNTEAFF.

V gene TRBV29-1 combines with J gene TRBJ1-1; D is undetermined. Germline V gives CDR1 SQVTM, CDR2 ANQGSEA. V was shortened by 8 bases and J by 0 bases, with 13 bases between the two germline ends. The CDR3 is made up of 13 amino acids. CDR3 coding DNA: TGCAGCATAGAAAGAGCATTGAACACTGAAGCTTTCTTT. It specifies CSIERALNTEAFF.